This T cell receptor beta chain was observed in a study of breast tumors, draining lymph nodes, adjacent tissues. Study findings and constraints: Tumors had less TCR diversity than lymph nodes, more than nontumor tissue. That most tumor T cells come from lymph nodes remained unproven. Tumor and nontumor repertoires were significantly more similar in luminal-like than in basal-like breast cancer.

Axillary draining lymph nodes of breast cancer patients supplied the node samples. The V end was cut by 8 bases, the J end by 4 bases, with 17 bases between. The germline V gene encodes CDR1 SGHTA and CDR2 FQGNSA. The CDR3 runs 14 residues. TCRdb re-derived calls from the multiplex PCR reads in MiXCR, one entry per CDR3 protein. The sample records about 140,000 distinct CDR3 sequences, 30% to 35% being singletons. About this clonotype: Its antigen is not known.

Sequencing was carried out using axillary lymph node tissue. The chain employs TRBV7-2 and TRBJ2-5, with a possible D match to TRBD1 (5 bases). This receptor was taken from a female donor with breast cancer. Some clones in this sample may be carry-over from other donors' samples. CDR3 amino acids: CASGTSQGPETQYF. CDR3 bases: TGTGCCAGCGGCACATCCCAGGGCCCAGAGACCCAGTACTTC.